The entry below describes one T cell receptor beta chain. There is no known antigen for this receptor. No base quality values were provided; no much bigger clone lies one nucleotide off. This sample was taken from a study of T cell repertoires in ileal Crohn's disease (dated by TCRdb to the late 2010s). Describing the broader study: At the time of surgery, roughly 35% of patients were active smokers, and the median duration of disease was 7.9 years. A prospective multicentre cohort supplied the 55 to 60 Crohn's disease patients whose TCR repertoires were analysed. A Rutgeerts score higher than i0 was the definition used for endoscopic postoperative recurrence. The study was conducted in parallel with a multicentre cohort that was designed to identify predictors of early endoscopic recurrence following ileocolonic resection. About half of the patients received postoperative therapy: around ten received thiopurines and 15 to 20 received anti-TNF agents. A total of 171 mucosal samples from around 57 patients were sequenced, collected from several sites on the surgical specimen as well as at postoperative endoscopy. All patients had surgery for a complication: stricturing disease in 61% and penetrating disease in roughly 39%. Broad study findings and their caveats: Mucosal CD4 and CD8 T cells were sorted and sequenced only in a subgroup of patients, the size of which was not stated. Compared with non-smokers, patients who were active smokers at surgery showed a significantly higher proportion of clonal expansions (25.9% vs 17.9%, p=0.02). Endoscopic recurrence was linked to a higher percentage of high-frequency clones at surgery, and recurrence occurred in every patient whose clonality exceeded 26.8% (18/57). Sorted CD8 T cells carried more high-frequency clones than CD4 T cells, suggesting mucosal expansions were mainly CD8.

Germline trimming amounts to 5 bases on V and 2 bases on J, with 5 as the count of junction bases outside the gene matches. CDR1 and CDR2 were assigned from the germline V gene as SGHVS and FNYEAQ. The CDR3, cysteine through phenylalanine, is 15 amino acids long. The CDR3 DNA has 45 bases and is translated from base 1. For commercial TCRB immunosequencing, about 500 nanograms of biopsy DNA were submitted for each sample. CDR3 regions were amplified from genomic DNA by Adaptive Biotechnology using a two-step, amplification bias-controlled multiplex PCR. The first PCR used primers for every V and J gene segment; the second PCR added barcodes and Illumina adapters. An Illumina instrument was used to sequence the CDR3 libraries. The authors processed their data as follows. Vendor-provided pipelines were combined with custom analysis of raw data in R/Bioconductor under R version 3.3.0. Clonality, which ranges from 0 to 1, was calculated as the inverse of the normalised Shannon entropy across all productive clones. High-frequency clones were defined as the share of the repertoire taken up by the top 100 clones, keeping only clones that passed a 95% confidence test. The Simpson index measured repertoire diversity, and the Morisita-Horn index measured overlap between samples. TCRdb re-hosts the immuneACCESS table, in-frame sequences only. Its copies lack some clones; in the studies checked, an unresolved V gene accounts for under half of them, and the cause for the rest is not known. That table gives V, J and clone size, and the DNA gave D and trimming. The sample contains 4,000 to 5,000 clones, roughly 80% of them found a single time. The leading ten clones occupy around 12% of the sample.

Adults with ileal or ileocolonic Crohn's disease for whom ileocolonic resection was indicated were considered eligible. Before DNA extraction, whole ileal mucosal biopsies were kept frozen at -80 degrees C. A TRizol-based method was used to extract genomic DNA from the frozen whole biopsies, and the DNA was quantified with a NanoDrop 2000 spectrophotometer. The TCR was taken from an adult with Crohn's disease. Here the chain combines TRBV7-6 and TRBJ2-2, with 7 bases in between that match TRBD2. The source material was ileal tissue. The CDR3 region: CASSRGLPNTGELFF. Here is the DNA: TGTGCCAGCAGCCGGGGACTACCAAACACCGGGGAGCTGTTTTTT.